Shown below are 10 T cell receptor beta chains from a single sample sequenced in a study of control samples from healthy donors and cancer patients. The method was immunoSEQ multiplex PCR; TCRdb's version includes in-frame clones alone and lacks a portion of them. The sample gives tens of thousands of clones, 80% to 95% of which show up once; 0.95% to 1.5% is in the top ten. The sequencing sample was made of PBMCs. The receptors stem from a woman aged 35 to 49 with lung cancer.

The chain employs TRBV2 and TRBJ1-3, with 10 bases aligning to TRBD1. CDR3 length: 16 residues. CDR1 SNHLY and CDR2 FYNNEI come from the germline V gene. The ends lost 6 bases at V and 2 bases at J; junction bases unmatched: 7. The CDR3 reads CASRKQDRGAGNTIYF. CDR3 sequence (DNA): TGTGCCAGCAGGAAACAGGACAGGGGGGCTGGAAACACCATATATTTT.

The CDR3 region has the DNA TGTGCCAGCAGTGAGAGGGGGACTCAGAAGCCCCAGCATTTT. This gives the protein CASSERGTQKPQHF. This chain connects TRBV6-1 to TRBJ1-5; weak D call: TRBD1 (6 bases). Trimming removed 3 bases at V and 8 bases at J, with 14 bases between. The germline CDR1 and CDR2 sequences are MNHNS and SASEGT. The CDR3 is 14 amino acids.

The chain has TRBV29-1 and TRBJ1-2; D may be TRBD1 (6 bases). The CDR3 spans 13 residues. Trimming shortened V by 6 bases and J by 6 bases, and 17 bases separated the two germline ends. CDR1 and CDR2 (germline): SQVTM, ANQGSEA. CDR3 nucleotides: TGCAGCGTCGAGGGGGACACGGGGGATGGCTACACCTTC. Amino acid sequence: CSVEGDTGDGYTF.

V gene TRBV5-1 combines with J gene TRBJ1-2; 8 bases are a match to TRBD1. Germline CDR1 SGHRS, CDR2 YFSETQ. The CDR3 has 13 residues. After removal of 5 bases from V and 8 bases from J, the junction contained 8 bases not matched to a gene. This CDR3 is CASRSGQGHGYTF. DNA for the CDR3: TGCGCCAGCAGATCCGGACAGGGCCACGGCTACACCTTC. Supplemented by reference TRBV5-1 and TRBJ1-2, the full variable domain reads KAGVTQTPRYLIKTRGQQVTLSCSPISGHRSVSWYQQTPGQGLQFLFEYFSETQRNKGNFPGRFSGRQFSNSRSEMNVSTLELGDSALYLCASRSGQGHGYTFGSGTRLTVV.

This sequence joins TRBV12-3 or TRBV12-4 and TRBJ1-1; D not certain. The CDR3 is made up of 12 amino acids. Trimming took off 4 bases at V and 3 bases at J, with 6 bases between the two ends. The CDR3 nucleotides are TGTGCCAGCAGTTCCCGCGACACTGAAGCTTTCTTT. Translating it yields CASSSRDTEAFF.

V usage is TRBV5-5 and J usage is TRBJ1-2, with D possibly matching TRBD1 (6 bases). Germline loops: CDR1 SGHKS, CDR2 YYEKEE (reference sequence). CDR3 length: 14 residues. V lost 0 bases and J 4 bases, leaving 10 bases between the germline ends. The CDR3 here is CASSLEGDIYGYTF. The DNA of the CDR3 is TGTGCCAGCAGCTTGGAGGGGGACATCTATGGCTACACCTTC.

J is TRBJ1-2 and V is TRBV28; D not resolved. V lost 4 bases, J lost 5 bases, and 26 bases lay in between. This CDR3 is built from 18 residues. CDR1 MDHEN and CDR2 SYDVKM come from the germline V gene. The CDR3 nucleotides read TGTGCCAGCAGTTACTCACCGATCTCTGGCACGACAATTTATGGCTACACCTTC. Its translation: CASSYSPISGTTIYGYTF.

The gene calls are TRBV12-5 and TRBJ2-3, with 15 bases aligning to TRBD2. The CDR3 spans 17 residues. V shed 5 bases and J 4 bases; nucleotides not matched to a gene: 7. Germline-derived CDR1 and CDR2 are LGHNT and FRNRAP. The CDR3 here is CASGLRTSGGAADTQYF. The DNA for the CDR3 is TGTGCTAGTGGTCTCCGGACTAGCGGGGGGGCAGCAGATACGCAGTATTTT.

This chain connects TRBV19 to TRBJ2-4, with 7 positions matching TRBD1. Germline CDR1 and CDR2: LNHDA and SQIVND (reference sequence). The V segment lost 4 bases and the J segment 0 bases; nucleotides outside the gene matches: 3. The CDR3 loop spans 15 amino acids. CDR3 nucleotides: TGTGCCAGTAGTAACCACAGGGGAGCCAAAAACATTCAGTACTTC. Protein sequence: CASSNHRGAKNIQYF.

V usage is TRBV11-2 and J usage is TRBJ2-7; weak D call: TRBD2 (5 bases). Germline V gives CDR1 SGHAT, CDR2 FQNNGV. This CDR3 comprises 16 residues. V was cut by 1 base and J by 6 bases, with 19 bases left in between. The CDR3 spells CASSLGGQAGVGEQYF. The DNA of the CDR3 is TGTGCCAGCAGCTTAGGCGGGCAGGCTGGTGTCGGCGAGCAGTACTTC.